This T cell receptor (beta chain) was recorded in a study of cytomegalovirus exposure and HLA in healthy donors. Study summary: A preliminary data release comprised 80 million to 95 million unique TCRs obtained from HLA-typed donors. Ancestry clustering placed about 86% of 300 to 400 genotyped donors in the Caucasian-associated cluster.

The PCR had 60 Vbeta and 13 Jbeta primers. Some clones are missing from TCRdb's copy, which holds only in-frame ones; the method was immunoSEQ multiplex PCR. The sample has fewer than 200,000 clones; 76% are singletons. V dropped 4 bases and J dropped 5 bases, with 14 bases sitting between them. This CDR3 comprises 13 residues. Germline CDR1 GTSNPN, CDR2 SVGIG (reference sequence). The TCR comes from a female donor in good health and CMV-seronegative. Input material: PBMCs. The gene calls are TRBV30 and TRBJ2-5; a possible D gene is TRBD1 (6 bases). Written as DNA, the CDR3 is TGTGCCTGGACTGGACAGCCCGGGGAGACCCAGTACTTC. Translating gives CAWTGQPGETQYF.